A single sample gave rise to the 20 T cell receptor beta chains below, sequenced in a study of shared clonotypes between healthy human individuals (dated by TCRdb to 2019 to 2021). The receptor library was made with the immunoSEQ multiplex PCR assay. TCRdb mirrors the immuneACCESS table, restricted to in-frame sequences. Some clones are absent from its copies; in checked studies, under half trace to an unresolved V gene, and the reason for the others is unknown. A total of about 1.5 million clones appear in this sample, roughly 97% of them only once. Approximately 1.1% of the sample is taken by the ten largest. Sequencing was carried out using naive CD4+ T cells sorted from blood. The intended sense of this specimen's cell subset or site label: CD45RA+ positively selected. The receptors here all came from a man between 25 and 39 years old in good health.

The gene calls are TRBV28 and TRBJ2-7; 9 positions agree with TRBD1. Germline assignment: CDR1 MDHEN and CDR2 SYDVKM. V lost 9 bases, J lost 4 bases, and 7 bases stayed unmatched. CDR3 length: 13 residues. Written as DNA, the CDR3 is TGTGCCAGGCCGGGACAGGGAAAATACGAGCAGTACTTC. Its protein product is CARPGQGKYEQYF.

The rearrangement uses TRBV7-2 and TRBJ1-5; 7 bases fit TRBD1. The CDR3 runs 18 residues. In germline, CDR1 is SGHTA, CDR2 FQGNSA. Trimming removed 1 base from V and 4 bases from J; junction bases left unmatched: 13. CDR3 DNA sequence: TGTGCCAGCAGCTTAGAAGCGGGCGGGACAGCTCAAAATCAGCCCCAGCATTTT. Translation: CASSLEAGGTAQNQPQHF.

This clone was detected only once. The rearrangement uses TRBV27 and TRBJ2-7, with 12 bases that match TRBD2. The length of the CDR3 is 15 residues. Germline assignment: CDR1 MNHEY and CDR2 SMNVEV (reference sequence). J gave up 1 base and V 8 bases, and 6 bases lay outside the gene matches. The CDR3 spells CASGRTSGISYEQYF. CDR3 sequence (DNA): TGTGCCAGCGGAAGGACTAGCGGGATATCCTACGAGCAGTACTTC.

V gene TRBV19 combines with J gene TRBJ2-3, with D possibly TRBD1 on 5 matching bases. V lost 2 bases and J 2 bases, leaving 8 bases between the germline ends. The V gene's germline CDR1 is LNHDA and CDR2 SQIVND (reference sequence). The CDR3 is made up of 14 amino acids. The DNA for the CDR3 is TGTGCCAGTAGTATAATAGGGGACACAGATACGCAGTATTTT. This gives the protein CASSIIGDTDTQYF.

V and J are TRBV7-9 and TRBJ2-5; TRBD1 might be the D (6 bases). The CDR3 is 17 residues long. In germline, CDR1 is SEHNR, CDR2 FQNEAQ (reference sequence). V was shortened by 2 bases and J by 3 bases, with 19 bases between the two germline ends. CDR3 in DNA: TGTGCCAGCAGCTTACCACAAGGACAGACGGTGGAAGAGACCCAGTACTTC. Its protein is CASSLPQGQTVEETQYF.

This chain joins TRBV30 and TRBJ1-3; 11 bases fit TRBD1. CDR3 size: 15 residues. Trimming at V came to 1 base and at J to 1 base, leaving 0 bases not matched to a gene. Per the germline V gene, CDR1 is GTSNPN and CDR2 is SVGIG (reference sequence). CDR3: CAWSGDRGSGNTIYF. The CDR3, as DNA: TGTGCCTGGAGTGGGGACAGGGGGTCTGGAAACACCATATATTTT.

The J gene is TRBJ2-3, the V gene TRBV28, with a weak D call TRBD2 (6 bases). The CDR3 covers 15 residues. V was clipped by 3 bases and J by 12 bases, with 22 bases between them. Germline V CDR1 and CDR2: MDHEN, SYDVKM. CDR3 residues: CASSFDQTSRGTQYF. CDR3 DNA sequence: TGTGCCAGCAGTTTCGATCAAACCAGTCGCGGGACCCAGTATTTT.

The rearrangement joins TRBV25-1 to TRBJ2-1; the D gene could be TRBD1 or TRBD2 (6 bases each). The germline V gene has CDR1 MGHDK and CDR2 SYGVNS. Trimming removed 0 bases from V and 6 bases from J, with 12 bases in between. The CDR3 runs to 15 residues. The CDR3 sequence: CASSEYRGAGNEQFF. In DNA, the CDR3 is TGTGCCAGCAGTGAATATAGGGGGGCAGGCAATGAGCAGTTCTTC.

This clone was counted a single time. The V gene is TRBV4-1, the J gene TRBJ2-6, with TRBD1 matching over 11 bases. Germline V gives CDR1 MGHRA, CDR2 YSYEKL. Germline trimming cut 2 bases from V and 4 bases from J; bases unmatched to any gene: 7. The CDR3 has 18 residues. The CDR3 loop reads CASSQPGQGAMGANVLTF. CDR3 sequence (DNA): TGCGCCAGCAGCCAACCAGGACAGGGGGCGATGGGGGCCAACGTCCTGACTTTC.

Here the CDR3 DNA reads TGTGCCAGCACGGGGGTAATGGGCGGGGAGCTGTTTTTT. This gives the protein CASTGVMGGELFF. The chain uses TRBV6-5 and TRBJ2-2; weak D call: TRBD2 (6 bases). The germline V gene has CDR1 MNHEY and CDR2 SVGAGI. V was cut by 7 bases and J by 7 bases, with 13 bases left in between. The CDR3 has 13 amino acids.

The chain couples TRBV5-1 to TRBJ1-2; no clear D gene. The length of the CDR3 is 17 residues. From germline, CDR1 is SGHRS and CDR2 YFSETQ. Trimming shortened V by 0 bases and J by 4 bases, and 19 bases separated the two germline ends. The CDR3 DNA is TGCGCCAGCAGCTTGGAAGGCAGAGGGAGAGACACCTATGGCTACACCTTC. This translates into CASSLEGRGRDTYGYTF.

J is TRBJ2-2 and V is TRBV10-3; D might be TRBD1 (5 bases). Looked up from germline, CDR1 is ENHRY and CDR2 is SYGVKD. The CDR3 sequence is 11 residues long. Trimming removed 10 bases from V and 3 bases from J, with 6 bases in between. The CDR3 coding sequence is TGTGCCACGACAGACACCGGGGAGCTGTTTTTT. It encodes CATTDTGELFF.

Worth noting for this clone: Its ends do not fully match the called genes, so a read error is possible. This chain uses TRBV7-8 with TRBJ2-5; 7 nucleotides match TRBD2. This CDR3 comprises 19 residues. Germline V CDR1 and CDR2: SGHVS, FQNEAQ. CDR3 nucleotide sequence: TGTGCCAGCAGCTTAGCGCAGAGACTAGCCGACCCATGGAGAGAGATCCAGTACTTC. This codes for CASSLAQRLADPWREIQYF.

The genes are TRBV18 and TRBJ2-3, with 10 positions matching TRBD2. The germline gives CDR1 KGHSH, CDR2 LQKENI. The junction had 6 bases not matched to a gene; V was cut back by 5 bases and J by 4 bases. The CDR3 runs 15 residues. CDR3 in DNA: TGTGCCAGCTCATCTAGCGGGAGTCGCGCAGATACGCAGTATTTT. It specifies CASSSSGSRADTQYF.

The chain joins TRBV6-5 to TRBJ1-2; D is possibly TRBD1 (6 bases). The V and J ends lost 0 bases and 7 bases respectively, with 15 bases between them. Germline lookup yields CDR1 MNHEY and CDR2 SVGAGI. There are 15 residues in the CDR3. The CDR3 region is CASSYSERTVSGYTF. The CDR3 nucleotides are TGTGCCAGCAGTTACTCGGAACGGACAGTATCTGGCTACACCTTC.

This chain connects TRBV5-1 to TRBJ2-2; possible D gene TRBD1, 6 bases. V lost 4 bases, J lost 1 base, and 11 bases lay in between. The CDR3 is made up of 15 amino acids. Looked up from germline, CDR1 is SGHRS and CDR2 is YFSETQ. In DNA, the CDR3 is TGCGCCAGCAGCACAACAGGGTTGAACACCGGGGAGCTGTTTTTT. Protein: CASSTTGLNTGELFF. The full variable domain, with the rest looked up from reference TRBV5-1 and TRBJ2-2, is KAGVTQTPRYLIKTRGQQVTLSCSPISGHRSVSWYQQTPGQGLQFLFEYFSETQRNKGNFPGRFSGRQFSNSRSEMNVSTLELGDSALYLCASSTTGLNTGELFFGEGSRLTVL.

This rearrangement joins TRBV7-9 to TRBJ2-3, with 10 bases identical to TRBD2. The CDR3 covers 18 residues. The germline gives CDR1 SEHNR, CDR2 FQNEAQ (reference sequence). V lost 5 bases to trimming and J lost 2 bases; unmatched junction nucleotides: 13. The CDR3, as DNA: TGTGCCAGCAGCCTACGCCCCGGGACTAGCGAGCTCACAGATACGCAGTATTTT. It specifies CASSLRPGTSELTDTQYF. Full variable domain (rest looked up from reference TRBV7-9 and TRBJ2-3): DTGVSQNPRHKITKRGQNVTFRCDPISEHNRLYWYRQTLGQGPEFLTYFQNEAQLEKSRLLSDRFSAERPKGSFSTLEIQRTEQGDSAMYLCASSLRPGTSELTDTQYFGPGTRLTVL.

The rearrangement links TRBV5-4 to TRBJ2-5, with 9 bases fitting TRBD2. The J call is doubtful: the DNA matches TRBJ2-7 better. Looked up from germline, CDR1 is SGHNT and CDR2 is YYREEE (reference sequence). The CDR3 totals 14 residues. The CDR3 reads CASSERGAAYEQYF. The CDR3 nucleotides read TGTGCCAGCAGCGAGCGGGGGGCCGCCTACGAGCAGTACTTC.

The genes are TRBV5-1 and TRBJ2-5, with 7 bases that match TRBD2. Germline assignment: CDR1 SGHRS and CDR2 YFSETQ. The CDR3 is made up of 11 amino acids. Unmatched junction bases numbered 0, after V lost 3 bases and J lost 7 bases. CDR3 sequence (DNA): TGCGCCAGCAGCTCTAGCGGGACCCAGTACTTC. This gives the protein CASSSSGTQYF.

For this clone: In the same sample, other DNA sequences code for this CDR3. The chain combines TRBV28 with TRBJ1-2, with 8 positions matching TRBD1. CDR3 length: 13 residues. V shed 3 bases, J shed 8 bases, and the junction held 5 bases outside the gene matches. Germline lookup yields CDR1 MDHEN and CDR2 SYDVKM. CDR3 sequence: CASSLRQGYGYTF. CDR3 DNA sequence: TGTGCCAGCAGTTTGAGACAGGGGTACGGCTACACCTTC.